This record covers a single T cell receptor beta chain. Its target is unknown. The PCR was carried out with 60 Vbeta primers and 13 Jbeta primers. Assay: immunoSEQ multiplex PCR; the TCRdb copy retains only in-frame clones and omits some. Counted here are approximately 130,000 clones, 87% occurring once; the ten biggest clones make up 4% to 6.5%. This CDR3 is built from 15 residues. The germline V gene has CDR1 SGHDT and CDR2 YYEEEE. V was clipped by 4 bases and J by 3 bases; unmatched bases: 9. This sample is part of a study of cytomegalovirus exposure and HLA in healthy donors. Study-level results: Most TCR sequences were uncommon, yet certain public TCRs appeared in many donors. Being indistinguishable, some V segments were excluded, TRBV6-2 and TRBV6-3 among them.

Source material: PBMCs. The gene calls are TRBV5-6 and TRBJ2-5, with TRBD1 identical over 7 bases. The origin of this receptor is a woman in her thirties in good health and CMV-seronegative. CDR3 loop: CASSSLRTGEETQYF. CDR3 coding DNA: TGTGCCAGCAGCAGCTTGAGAACAGGGGAAGAGACCCAGTACTTC. Complete variable domain (other parts from reference TRBV5-6 and TRBJ2-5): DAGVTQSPTHLIKTRGQQVTLRCSPKSGHDTVSWYQQALGQGPQFIFQYYEEEERQRGNFPDRFSGHQFPNYSSELNVNALLLGDSALYLCASSSLRTGEETQYFGPGTRLLVL.